This T cell receptor (beta chain) came from a study of T-cell reconstitution after alpha-beta-depleted transplantation in children. The CDR3 loop spans 13 amino acids. Per the germline V gene, CDR1 is SGHTA and CDR2 is FQGTGA. Unique molecular identifiers were incorporated during preparation of the TCRbeta library. From the PCR reads, TCRdb called clonotypes with MiXCR, one entry per CDR3 protein. Among fewer than 750,000 distinct CDR3 sequences listed, 23% were seen once. General observations from the study: Newly generated T cells supplied most T-cell counts and diversity one year post-transplant. Surviving recipient cells, namely T cells and thymic progenitors, were the source of high day-60 TCRbeta diversity in some patients. It was reported that alpha-beta T cells came from several hundred expanded graft clones (about two months after transplant).

Comment on this clonotype: The antigen is unknown. At one end the junction does not follow the germline gene, possibly because of a read error.

The V call is TRBV7-3, the J call TRBJ2-1, with a weak D call TRBD2 (7 bases). The TCR sequence derives from a boy in the first two years of life who had a stem cell transplant for acute myeloid leukemia, so the T cells may come from the graft donor. The sequencing used PBMCs, mostly from graft donor cells, collected 360 days after TCRalphabeta/CD19-depleted stem cell transplant. DNA for the CDR3: TGTGCCAACAGCTTTCAGGAGGGGGGGCAGCAGTTCTTC. Translated, it gives CANSFQEGGQQFF.